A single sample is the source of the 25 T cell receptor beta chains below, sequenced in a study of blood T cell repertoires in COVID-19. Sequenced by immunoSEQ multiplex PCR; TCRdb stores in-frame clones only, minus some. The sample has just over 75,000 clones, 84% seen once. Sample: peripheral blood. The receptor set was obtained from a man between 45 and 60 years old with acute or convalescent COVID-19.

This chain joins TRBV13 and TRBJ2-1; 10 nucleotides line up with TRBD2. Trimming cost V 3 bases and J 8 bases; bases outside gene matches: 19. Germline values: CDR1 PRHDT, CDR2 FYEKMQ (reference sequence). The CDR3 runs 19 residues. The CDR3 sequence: CASSFLSGGVSPGVHEQFF. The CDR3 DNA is TGTGCCAGCAGCTTCTTAAGCGGGGGGGTCTCTCCGGGCGTGCATGAGCAGTTCTTC.

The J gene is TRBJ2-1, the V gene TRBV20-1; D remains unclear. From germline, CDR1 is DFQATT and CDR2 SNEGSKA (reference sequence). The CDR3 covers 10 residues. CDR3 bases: TGCAGCCCTAGGCGAGATGAGCAGTTCTTC. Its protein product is CSPRRDEQFF.

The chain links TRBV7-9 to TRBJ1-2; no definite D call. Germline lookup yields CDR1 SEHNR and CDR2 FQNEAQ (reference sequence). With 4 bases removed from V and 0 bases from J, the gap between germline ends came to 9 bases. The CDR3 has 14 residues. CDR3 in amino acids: CASSWGDTNYGYTF. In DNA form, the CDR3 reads TGTGCCAGCAGCTGGGGAGACACTAACTATGGCTACACCTTC.

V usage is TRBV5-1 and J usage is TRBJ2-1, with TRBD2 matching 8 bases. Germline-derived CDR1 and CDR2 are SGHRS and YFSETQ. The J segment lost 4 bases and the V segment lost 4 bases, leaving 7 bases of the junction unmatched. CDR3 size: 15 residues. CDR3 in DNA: TGCGCCAGCAGCGTTTTAGCGGGATTATACAATGAGCAGTTCTTC. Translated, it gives CASSVLAGLYNEQFF.

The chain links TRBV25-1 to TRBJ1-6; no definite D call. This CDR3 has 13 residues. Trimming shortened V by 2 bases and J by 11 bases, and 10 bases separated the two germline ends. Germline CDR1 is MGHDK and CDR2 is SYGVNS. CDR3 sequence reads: CASSEGGLPPLHF. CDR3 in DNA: TGTGCCAGCAGTGAAGGAGGGCTCCCACCCCTCCACTTT. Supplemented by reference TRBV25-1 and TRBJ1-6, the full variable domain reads EADIYQTPRYLVIGTGKKITLECSQTMGHDKMYWYQQDPGMELHLIHYSYGVNSTEKGDLSSESTVSRIRTEHFPLTLESARPSHTSQYLCASSEGGLPPLHFGNGTRLTVT.

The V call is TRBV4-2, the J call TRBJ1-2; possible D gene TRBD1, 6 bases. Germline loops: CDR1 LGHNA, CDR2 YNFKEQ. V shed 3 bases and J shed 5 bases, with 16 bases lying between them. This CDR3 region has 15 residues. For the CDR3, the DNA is TGTGCCAGCAGCCATGCCGGGACAAAAGGATATGGCTACACCTTC. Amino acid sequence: CASSHAGTKGYGYTF.

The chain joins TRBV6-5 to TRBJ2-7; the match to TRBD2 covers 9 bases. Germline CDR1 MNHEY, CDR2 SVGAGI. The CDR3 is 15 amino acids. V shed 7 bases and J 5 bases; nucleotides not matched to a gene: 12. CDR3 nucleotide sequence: TGTGCCAGCACCCCCGGGGGCGGGAGGGCCAACGAGCAGTACTTC. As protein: CASTPGGGRANEQYF.

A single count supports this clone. CDR3 in amino acids: CSVEKRERPYEQYF. In nucleotides, the CDR3 is TGCAGCGTTGAGAAGCGGGAAAGGCCCTACGAGCAGTACTTC. The rearrangement joins TRBV29-1 to TRBJ2-7; TRBD2 matches 7 bases. Germline V CDR1 and CDR2: SQVTM, ANQGSEA. There are 14 residues in the CDR3. V lost 3 bases to trimming and J lost 2 bases; unmatched junction nucleotides: 7.

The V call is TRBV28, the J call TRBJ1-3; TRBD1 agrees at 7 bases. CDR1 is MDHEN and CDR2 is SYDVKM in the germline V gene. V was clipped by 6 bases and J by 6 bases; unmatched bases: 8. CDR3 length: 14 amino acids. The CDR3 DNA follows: TGTGCCAGCAGCCCTATGGACAGGCTAAACACCATATATTTT. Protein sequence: CASSPMDRLNTIYF.

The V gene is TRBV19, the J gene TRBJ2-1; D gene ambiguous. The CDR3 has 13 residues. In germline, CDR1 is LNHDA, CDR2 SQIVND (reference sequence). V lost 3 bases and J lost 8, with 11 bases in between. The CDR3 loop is CASSIGLSDEQFF. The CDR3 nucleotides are TGTGCCAGTAGTATTGGGTTAAGCGATGAGCAGTTCTTC.

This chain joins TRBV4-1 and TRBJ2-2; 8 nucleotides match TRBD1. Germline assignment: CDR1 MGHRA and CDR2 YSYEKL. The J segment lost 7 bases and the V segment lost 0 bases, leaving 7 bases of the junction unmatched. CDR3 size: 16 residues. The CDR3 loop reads CASSQDSQGAGGELFF. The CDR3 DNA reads TGCGCCAGCAGCCAAGATAGTCAGGGGGCCGGCGGGGAGCTGTTTTTT.

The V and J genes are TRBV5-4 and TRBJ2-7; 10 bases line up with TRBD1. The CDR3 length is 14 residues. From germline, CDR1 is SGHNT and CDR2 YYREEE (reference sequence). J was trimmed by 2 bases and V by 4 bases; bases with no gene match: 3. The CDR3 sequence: CASSPGTGAYEQYF. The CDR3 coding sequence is TGTGCCAGCAGCCCCGGGACAGGGGCCTACGAGCAGTACTTC.

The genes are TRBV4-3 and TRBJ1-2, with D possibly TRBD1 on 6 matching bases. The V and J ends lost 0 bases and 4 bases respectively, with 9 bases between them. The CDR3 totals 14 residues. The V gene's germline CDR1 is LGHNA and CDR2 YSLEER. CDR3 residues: CASSQDRGFYGYTF. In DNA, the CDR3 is TGCGCCAGCAGCCAAGATAGGGGGTTCTATGGCTACACCTTC.

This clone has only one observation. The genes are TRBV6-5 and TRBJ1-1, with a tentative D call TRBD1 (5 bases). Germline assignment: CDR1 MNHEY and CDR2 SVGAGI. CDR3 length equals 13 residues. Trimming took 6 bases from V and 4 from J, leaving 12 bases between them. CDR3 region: CASSLPGVTEAFF. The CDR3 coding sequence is TGTGCCAGCAGCCTCCCGGGGGTCACTGAAGCTTTCTTT.

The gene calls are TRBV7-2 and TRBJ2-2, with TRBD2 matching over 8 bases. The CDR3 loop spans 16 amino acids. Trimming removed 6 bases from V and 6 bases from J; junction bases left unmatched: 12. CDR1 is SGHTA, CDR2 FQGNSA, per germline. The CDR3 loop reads CASSHIRAGGPGELFF. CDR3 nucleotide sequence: TGTGCCAGCAGTCACATCCGGGCGGGAGGTCCCGGGGAGCTGTTTTTT.

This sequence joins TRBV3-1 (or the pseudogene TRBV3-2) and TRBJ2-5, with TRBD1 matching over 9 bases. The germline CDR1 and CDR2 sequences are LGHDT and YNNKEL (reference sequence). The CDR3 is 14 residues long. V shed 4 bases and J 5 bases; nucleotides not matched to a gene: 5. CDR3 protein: CASSPGTGLETQYF. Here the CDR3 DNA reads TGTGCCAGCAGCCCAGGGACAGGGCTGGAGACCCAGTACTTC.

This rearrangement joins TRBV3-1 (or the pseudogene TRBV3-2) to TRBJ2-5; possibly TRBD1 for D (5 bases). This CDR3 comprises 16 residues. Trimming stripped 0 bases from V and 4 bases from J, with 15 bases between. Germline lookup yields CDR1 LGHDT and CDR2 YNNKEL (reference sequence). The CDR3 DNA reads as TGTGCCAGCAGCCAAGAGAGGACACCCGGCGTAGAGACCCAGTACTTC. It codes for CASSQERTPGVETQYF.

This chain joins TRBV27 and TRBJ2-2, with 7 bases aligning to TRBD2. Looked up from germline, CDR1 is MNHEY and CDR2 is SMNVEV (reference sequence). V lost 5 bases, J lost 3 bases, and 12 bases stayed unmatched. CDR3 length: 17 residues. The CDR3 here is CASSPRTRSQYTGELFF. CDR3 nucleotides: TGTGCCAGCAGTCCTAGGACTAGATCGCAATACACCGGGGAGCTGTTTTTT.

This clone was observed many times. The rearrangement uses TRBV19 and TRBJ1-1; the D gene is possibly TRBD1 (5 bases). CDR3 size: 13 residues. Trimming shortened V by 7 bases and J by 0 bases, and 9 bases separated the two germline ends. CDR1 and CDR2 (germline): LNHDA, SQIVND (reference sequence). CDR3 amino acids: CASNPGLNTEAFF. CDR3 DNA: TGTGCCAGTAACCCAGGGTTGAACACTGAAGCTTTCTTT. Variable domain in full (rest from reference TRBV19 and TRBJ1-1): DGGITQSPKYLFRKEGQNVTLSCEQNLNHDAMYWYRQDPGQGLRLIYYSQIVNDFQKGDIAEGYSVSREKKESFPLTVTSAQKNPTAFYLCASNPGLNTEAFFGQGTRLTVV.

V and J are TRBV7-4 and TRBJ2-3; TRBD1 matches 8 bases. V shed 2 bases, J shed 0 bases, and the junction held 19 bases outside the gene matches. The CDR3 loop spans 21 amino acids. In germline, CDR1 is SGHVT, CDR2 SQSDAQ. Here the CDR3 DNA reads TGTGCCAGCAGCTTAATTAGCAGGGGGCGTCCTGGCCCGGCTAGCACAGATACGCAGTATTTT. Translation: CASSLISRGRPGPASTDTQYF.

Here the CDR3 reads CASSPRSQNNSPLHF. CDR3 sequence (DNA): TGTGCCAGCTCACCACGGTCACAAAATAATTCACCCCTCCACTTT. The V gene is TRBV18, the J gene TRBJ1-6, with D uncertain. V dropped 1 base and J dropped 5 bases, with 9 bases sitting between them. CDR1 and CDR2 (germline): KGHSH, LQKENI. The CDR3 sequence is 15 residues long.

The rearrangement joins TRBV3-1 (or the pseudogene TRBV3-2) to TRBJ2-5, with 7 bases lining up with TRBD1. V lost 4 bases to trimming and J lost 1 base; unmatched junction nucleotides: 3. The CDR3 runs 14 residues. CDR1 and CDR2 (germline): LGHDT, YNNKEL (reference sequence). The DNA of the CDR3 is TGTGCCAGCAGCCCCCCAGGGGGCCAAGAGACCCAGTACTTC. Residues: CASSPPGGQETQYF.

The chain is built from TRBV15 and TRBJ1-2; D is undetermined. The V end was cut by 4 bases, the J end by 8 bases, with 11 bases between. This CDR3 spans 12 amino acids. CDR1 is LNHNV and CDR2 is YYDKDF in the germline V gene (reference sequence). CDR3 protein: CATSIEAGGYTF. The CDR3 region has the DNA TGTGCCACCAGCATAGAGGCAGGAGGCTACACCTTC.

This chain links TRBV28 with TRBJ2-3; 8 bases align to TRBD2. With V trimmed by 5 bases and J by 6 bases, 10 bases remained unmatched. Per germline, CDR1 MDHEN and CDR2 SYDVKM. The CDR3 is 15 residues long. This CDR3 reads CASSLRGSGVDTQYF. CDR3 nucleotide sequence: TGTGCCAGCAGTCTTAGGGGTAGCGGGGTGGATACGCAGTATTTT.

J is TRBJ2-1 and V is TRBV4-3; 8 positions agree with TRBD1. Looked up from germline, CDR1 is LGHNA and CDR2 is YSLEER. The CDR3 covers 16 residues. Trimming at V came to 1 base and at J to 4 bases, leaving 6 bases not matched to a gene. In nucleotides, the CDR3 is TGCGCCAGCAGCCAAGGCTGGGACAGGCCTTACAATGAGCAGTTCTTC. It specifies CASSQGWDRPYNEQFF.